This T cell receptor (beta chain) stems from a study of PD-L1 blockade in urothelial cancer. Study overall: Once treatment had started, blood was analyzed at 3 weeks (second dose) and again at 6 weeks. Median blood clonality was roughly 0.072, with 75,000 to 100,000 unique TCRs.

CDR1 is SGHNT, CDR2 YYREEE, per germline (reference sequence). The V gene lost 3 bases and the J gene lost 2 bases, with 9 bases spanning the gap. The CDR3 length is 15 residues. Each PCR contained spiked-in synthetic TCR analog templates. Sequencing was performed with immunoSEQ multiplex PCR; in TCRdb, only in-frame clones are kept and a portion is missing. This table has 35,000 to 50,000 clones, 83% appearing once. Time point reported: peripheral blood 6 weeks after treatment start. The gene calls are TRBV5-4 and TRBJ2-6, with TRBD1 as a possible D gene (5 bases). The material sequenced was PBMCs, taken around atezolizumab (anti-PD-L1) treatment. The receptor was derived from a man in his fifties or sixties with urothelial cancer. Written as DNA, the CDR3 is TGTGCCAGCAGCTCAACACAGGCTGGGGCCAACGTCCTGACTTTC. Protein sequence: CASSSTQAGANVLTF.